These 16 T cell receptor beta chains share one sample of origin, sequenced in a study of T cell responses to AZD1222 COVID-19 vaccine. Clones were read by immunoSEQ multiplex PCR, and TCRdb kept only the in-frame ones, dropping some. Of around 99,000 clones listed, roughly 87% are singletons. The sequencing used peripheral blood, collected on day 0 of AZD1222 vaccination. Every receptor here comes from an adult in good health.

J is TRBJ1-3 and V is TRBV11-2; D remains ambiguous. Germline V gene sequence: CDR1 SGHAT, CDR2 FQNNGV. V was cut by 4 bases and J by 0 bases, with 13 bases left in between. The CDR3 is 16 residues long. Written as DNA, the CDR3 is TGTGCCAGCAGCTCCTTCGACTCTCGCTCTGGAAACACCATATATTTT. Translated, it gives CASSSFDSRSGNTIYF.

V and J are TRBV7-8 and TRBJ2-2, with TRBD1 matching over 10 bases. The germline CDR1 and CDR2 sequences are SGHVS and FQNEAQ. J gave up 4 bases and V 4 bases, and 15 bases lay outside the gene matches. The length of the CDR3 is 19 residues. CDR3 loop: CASSSGTGVPRSITGELFF. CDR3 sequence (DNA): TGTGCCAGCAGCTCCGGGACAGGGGTCCCCCGGTCAATCACCGGGGAGCTGTTTTTT.

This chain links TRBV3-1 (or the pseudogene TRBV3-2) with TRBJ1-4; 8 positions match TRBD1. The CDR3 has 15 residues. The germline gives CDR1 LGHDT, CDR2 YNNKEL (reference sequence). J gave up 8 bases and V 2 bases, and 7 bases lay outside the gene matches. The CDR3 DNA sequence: TGTGCCAGCAGCCAATCGACAGGGGAGTGGGAAAAACTGTTTTTT. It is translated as CASSQSTGEWEKLFF.

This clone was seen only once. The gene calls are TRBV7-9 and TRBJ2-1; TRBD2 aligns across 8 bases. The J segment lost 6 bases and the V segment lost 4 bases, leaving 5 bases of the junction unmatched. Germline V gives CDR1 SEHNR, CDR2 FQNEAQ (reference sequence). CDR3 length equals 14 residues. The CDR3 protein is CASSSAGVANEQFF. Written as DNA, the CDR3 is TGTGCCAGCAGCTCAGCGGGAGTAGCCAATGAGCAGTTCTTC. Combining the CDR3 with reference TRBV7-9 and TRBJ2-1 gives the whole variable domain DTGVSQNPRHKITKRGQNVTFRCDPISEHNRLYWYRQTLGQGPEFLTYFQNEAQLEKSRLLSDRFSAERPKGSFSTLEIQRTEQGDSAMYLCASSSAGVANEQFFGPGTRLTVL.

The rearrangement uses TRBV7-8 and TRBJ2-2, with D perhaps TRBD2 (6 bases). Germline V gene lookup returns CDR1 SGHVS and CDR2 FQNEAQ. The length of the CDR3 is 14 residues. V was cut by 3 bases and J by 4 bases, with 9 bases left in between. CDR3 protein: CASSLGGLTGELFF. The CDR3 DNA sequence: TGTGCCAGCAGCTTGGGGGGACTCACCGGGGAGCTGTTTTTT.

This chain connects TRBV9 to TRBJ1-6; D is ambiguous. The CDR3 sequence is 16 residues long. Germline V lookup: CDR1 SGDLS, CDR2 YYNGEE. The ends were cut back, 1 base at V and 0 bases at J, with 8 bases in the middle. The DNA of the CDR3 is TGTGCCAGCAGCGTAAGTGAGAGCTCCTATAATTCACCCCTCCACTTT. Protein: CASSVSESSYNSPLHF.

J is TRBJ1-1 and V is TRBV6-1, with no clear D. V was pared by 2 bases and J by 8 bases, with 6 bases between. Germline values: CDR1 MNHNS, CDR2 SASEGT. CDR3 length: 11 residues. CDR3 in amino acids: CASSENKEAFF. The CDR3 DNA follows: TGTGCCAGCAGTGAAAATAAGGAAGCTTTCTTT.

The CDR3 reads CASSFGLAGGRGTGELFF. In nucleotides, the CDR3 is TGTGCCAGCAGCTTCGGCCTAGCGGGAGGGCGCGGCACCGGGGAGCTGTTTTTT. The chain combines TRBV5-4 with TRBJ2-2; 12 bases match TRBD2. Germline V gives CDR1 SGHNT, CDR2 YYREEE (reference sequence). V gave up 2 bases and J gave up 4 bases; unmatched junction bases: 9. The CDR3 runs to 18 residues.

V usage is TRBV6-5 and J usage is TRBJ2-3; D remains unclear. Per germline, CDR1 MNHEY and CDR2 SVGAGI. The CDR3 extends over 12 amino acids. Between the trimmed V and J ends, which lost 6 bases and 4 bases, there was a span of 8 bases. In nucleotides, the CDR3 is TGTGCCAGCAGGATAGCCTCAGATACGCAGTATTTT. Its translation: CASRIASDTQYF.

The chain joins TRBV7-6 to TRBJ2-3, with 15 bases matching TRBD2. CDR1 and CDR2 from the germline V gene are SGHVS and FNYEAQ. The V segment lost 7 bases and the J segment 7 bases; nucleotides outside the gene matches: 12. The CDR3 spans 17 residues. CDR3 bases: TGTGCCAGCACCAACCGACTGGGGACTAGCGGGAGGTATACGCAGTATTTT. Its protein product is CASTNRLGTSGRYTQYF.

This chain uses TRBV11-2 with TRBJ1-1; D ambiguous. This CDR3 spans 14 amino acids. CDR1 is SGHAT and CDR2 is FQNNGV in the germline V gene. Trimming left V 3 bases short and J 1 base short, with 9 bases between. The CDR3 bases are TGTGCCAGCAGCTTTGGGAGACAGAACACTGAAGCTTTCTTT. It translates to CASSFGRQNTEAFF. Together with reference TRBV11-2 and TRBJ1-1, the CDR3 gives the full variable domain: EAGVAQSPRYKIIEKRQSVAFWCNPISGHATLYWYQQILGQGPKLLIQFQNNGVVDDSQLPKDRFSAERLKGVDSTLKIQPAKLEDSAVYLCASSFGRQNTEAFFGQGTRLTVV.

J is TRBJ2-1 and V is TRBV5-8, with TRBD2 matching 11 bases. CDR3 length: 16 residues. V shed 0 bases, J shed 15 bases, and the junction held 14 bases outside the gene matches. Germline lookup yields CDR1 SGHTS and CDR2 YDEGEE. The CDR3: CASSLEIMGLAARGFF. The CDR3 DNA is TGTGCCAGCAGCTTGGAAATTATGGGACTAGCGGCCCGGGGGTTCTTC. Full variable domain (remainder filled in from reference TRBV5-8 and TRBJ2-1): EAGVTQSPTHLIKTRGQQATLRCSPISGHTSVYWYQQALGLGLQFLLWYDEGEERNRGNFPPRFSGRQFPNYSSELNVNALELEDSALYLCASSLEIMGLAARGFFGPGTRLTVL.

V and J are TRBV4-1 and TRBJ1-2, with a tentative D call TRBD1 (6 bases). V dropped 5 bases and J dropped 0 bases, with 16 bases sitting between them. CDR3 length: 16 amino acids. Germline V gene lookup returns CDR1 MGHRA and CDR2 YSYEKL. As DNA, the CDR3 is TGCGCCAGCAGCTCTATCCCCAGGGGATCTAACTATGGCTACACCTTC. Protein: CASSSIPRGSNYGYTF.

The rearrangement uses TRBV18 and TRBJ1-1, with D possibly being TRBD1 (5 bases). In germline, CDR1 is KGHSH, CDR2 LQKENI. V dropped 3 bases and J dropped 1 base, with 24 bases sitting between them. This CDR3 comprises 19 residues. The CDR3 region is CASSPQLFGGTGWNTEAFF. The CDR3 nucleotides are TGTGCCAGCTCACCCCAACTCTTCGGCGGGACGGGATGGAACACTGAAGCTTTCTTT.

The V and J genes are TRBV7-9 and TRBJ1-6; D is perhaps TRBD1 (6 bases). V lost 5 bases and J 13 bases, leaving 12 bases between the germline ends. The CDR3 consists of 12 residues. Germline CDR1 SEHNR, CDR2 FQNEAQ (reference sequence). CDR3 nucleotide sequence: TGTGCCAGCAGCACCGGACAGCCGCCCCTCCACTTT. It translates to CASSTGQPPLHF.

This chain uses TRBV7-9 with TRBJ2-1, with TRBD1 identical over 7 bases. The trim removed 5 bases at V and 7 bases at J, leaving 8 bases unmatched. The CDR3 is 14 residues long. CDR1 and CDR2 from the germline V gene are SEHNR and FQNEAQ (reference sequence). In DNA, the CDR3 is TGTGCCAGCAGCCGGGACAGCTTTAGGAATGAGCAGTTCTTC. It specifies CASSRDSFRNEQFF.